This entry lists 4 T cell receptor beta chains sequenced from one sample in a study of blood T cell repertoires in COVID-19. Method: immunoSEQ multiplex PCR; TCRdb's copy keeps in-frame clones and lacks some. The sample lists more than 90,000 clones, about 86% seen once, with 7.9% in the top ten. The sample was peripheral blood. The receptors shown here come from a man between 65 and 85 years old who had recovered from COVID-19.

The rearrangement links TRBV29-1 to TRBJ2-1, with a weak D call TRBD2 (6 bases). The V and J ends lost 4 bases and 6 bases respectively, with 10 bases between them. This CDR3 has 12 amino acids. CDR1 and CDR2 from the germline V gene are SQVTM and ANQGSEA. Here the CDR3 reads CSVGVGGNEQFF. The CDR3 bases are TGCAGCGTTGGAGTGGGAGGCAATGAGCAGTTCTTC.

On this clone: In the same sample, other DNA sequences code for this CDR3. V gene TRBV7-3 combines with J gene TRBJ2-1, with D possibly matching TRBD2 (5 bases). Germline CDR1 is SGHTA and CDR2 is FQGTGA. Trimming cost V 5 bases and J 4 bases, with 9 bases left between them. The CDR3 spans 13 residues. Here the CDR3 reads CASSPGSYNEQFF. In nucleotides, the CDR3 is TGTGCCAGCAGCCCGGGGTCATACAATGAGCAGTTCTTC.

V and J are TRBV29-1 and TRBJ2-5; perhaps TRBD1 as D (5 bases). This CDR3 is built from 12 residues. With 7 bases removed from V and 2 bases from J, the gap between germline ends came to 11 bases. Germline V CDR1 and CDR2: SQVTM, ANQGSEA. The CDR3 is CSALTAQETQYF. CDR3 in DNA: TGCAGCGCACTGACAGCTCAAGAGACCCAGTACTTC.

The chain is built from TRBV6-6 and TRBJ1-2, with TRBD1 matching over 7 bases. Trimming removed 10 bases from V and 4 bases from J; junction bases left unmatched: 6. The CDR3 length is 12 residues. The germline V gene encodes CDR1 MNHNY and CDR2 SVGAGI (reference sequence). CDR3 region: CANQTGSYGYTF. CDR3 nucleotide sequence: TGTGCCAACCAGACAGGGAGCTATGGCTACACCTTC.